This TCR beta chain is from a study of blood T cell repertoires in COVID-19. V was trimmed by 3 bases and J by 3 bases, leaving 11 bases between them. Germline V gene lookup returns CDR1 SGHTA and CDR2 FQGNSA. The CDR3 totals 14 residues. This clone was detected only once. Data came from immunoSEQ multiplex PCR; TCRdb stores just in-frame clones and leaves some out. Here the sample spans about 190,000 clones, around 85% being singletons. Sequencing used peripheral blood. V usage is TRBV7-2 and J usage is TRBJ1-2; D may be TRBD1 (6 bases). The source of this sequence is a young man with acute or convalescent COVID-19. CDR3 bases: TGTGCCAGCAGCTTTTTTGCAGGGGACTATGGCTACACCTTC. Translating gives CASSFFAGDYGYTF.